What follows is one T cell receptor gamma chain and its context. The record originates from a study of gamma-delta chains in newborns, infants, children. Overall study: Microbial exposure reportedly drives polyclonal innate γδ T cell expansion after birth.

V shed 0 bases and J 7 bases; nucleotides not matched to a gene: 3. This CDR3 contains 12 residues. Germline V gene sequence: CDR1 VTNTFY, CDR2 YDVSTARD (reference sequence). TCRdb called clones from the reads again using CATT. The table lists around 2,500 gamma-chain clones, under 55% of them singletons. The clonotype was recovered from a child who was a newborn, infant or young child, either healthy, febrile or measles-vaccinated (not recorded which). The J gene is TRGJ1 or TRGJ2, the V gene TRGV3. The J gene, missing from TCRdb, was assigned here through DNA to germline matching. Material: blood. The CDR3 loop reads CATWDRPYKKLF. CDR3 DNA: TGTGCCACCTGGGACAGGCCCTATAAGAAACTCTTT.